This passage covers 3 T cell receptor beta chains from one sample sequenced in a study of shared clonotypes between healthy human individuals. This table comes from immunoSEQ multiplex PCR, and its TCRdb copy is limited to in-frame clones, with some not included. This sample yields some 2.4 million clones, of which approximately 94% are seen a single time; around 0.37% belongs to the top ten. Specimen: naive CD4+ T cells from PBMCs. Noted subset: CD45RA+ positively selected. The receptors derive from a man aged 18-30 years in good health. Some clones in this sample may be carry-over from other donors' samples.

This chain connects TRBV27 to TRBJ2-1, with D tentatively TRBD2 (6 bases). The CDR3 spans 15 residues. Germline lookup yields CDR1 MNHEY and CDR2 SMNVEV (reference sequence). The ends were cut back, 6 bases at V and 0 bases at J, with 12 bases in the middle. CDR3 sequence (DNA): TGTGCCAGCAGCCCGGGGGTTGGCTCCTACAATGAGCAGTTCTTC. Its protein is CASSPGVGSYNEQFF.

This clone was seen a few times. This chain links TRBV2 with TRBJ2-1; 10 positions agree with TRBD2. The CDR3 runs 12 residues. The germline V gene encodes CDR1 SNHLY and CDR2 FYNNEI. Unmatched junction bases numbered 8, after V lost 7 bases and J lost 14 bases. In DNA, the CDR3 is TGTGCCAGCACCGCCGAGGGGACTAGCGAGTTCTTC. It codes for CASTAEGTSEFF.

The genes are TRBV7-2 and TRBJ2-1; D uncertain. Germline V CDR1 and CDR2: SGHTA, FQGNSA. The CDR3 is made up of 14 amino acids. The ends were cut back, 3 bases at V and 6 bases at J, with 12 bases in the middle. DNA of the CDR3: TGTGCCAGCAGCTTCCTCCGGATGGGCAATGAGCAGTTCTTC. It encodes CASSFLRMGNEQFF. Filled out from reference TRBV7-2 and TRBJ2-1, the complete variable domain reads GAGVSQSPSNKVTEKGKDVELRCDPISGHTALYWYRQSLGQGLEFLIYFQGNSAPDKSGLPSDRFSAERTGGSVSTLTIQRTQQEDSAVYLCASSFLRMGNEQFFGPGTRLTVL.